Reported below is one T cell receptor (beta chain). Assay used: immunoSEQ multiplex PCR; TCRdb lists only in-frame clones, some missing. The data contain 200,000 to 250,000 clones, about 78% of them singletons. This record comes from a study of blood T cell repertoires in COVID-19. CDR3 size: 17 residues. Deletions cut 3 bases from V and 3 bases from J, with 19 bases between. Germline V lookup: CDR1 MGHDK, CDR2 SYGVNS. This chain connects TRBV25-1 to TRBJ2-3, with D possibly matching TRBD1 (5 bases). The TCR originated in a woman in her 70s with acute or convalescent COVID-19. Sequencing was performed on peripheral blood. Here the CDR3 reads CASSDVTQGRVTDTQYF. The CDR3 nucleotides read TGTGCCAGCAGTGACGTGACTCAGGGAAGAGTGACAGATACGCAGTATTTT.